This TCR beta chain was observed in a study of identifying expanded T cells in peripheral blood (dated by TCRdb to between 2019 and 2020). About the investigation overall: Four technical replicates, made by sequencing separate aliquots from the same pool of genomic DNA, were compared pairwise. Findings and caveats that apply to the study as a whole: Around 1.2 differentially abundant clones were flagged by the binomial model between technical replicates, whereas about 15 and 18 were flagged over approximately two weeks and four weeks, respectively. The authors expected that biological variance in healthy repertoires might rise further over much longer intervals, such as months to years. Variance in clone template counts between approximately two-week samples significantly increased with total template count across all healthy donors. Across all healthy-donor time intervals, the beta-binomial model significantly cut both the number of clones called differentially abundant and the false-positive rate.

TCRbeta CDR3 regions were profiled with the immunoSEQ Assay using bias-controlled multiplex PCR amplification of genomic DNA. On the study's bioinformatics: The absolute abundance of each unique TCRbeta CDR3 region was quantified after sequences were collapsed and filtered. Two models were used to test differential abundance: a binomial model (Fisher-equivalent) and a beta-binomial model that adds time-dependent variance fitted from healthy donors. Clones with fewer than 5 combined templates were removed, and a clone was called differentially abundant if the clone's Benjamini-Hochberg FDR was below 0.01. The form v = (b*log(k)+a)^2 was used to model beta-binomial variance as a function of total template count across the two samples. In TCRdb, the immuneACCESS table is reduced to in-frame sequences with V and J assigned. These tables do not hold every clone; where another copy was compared, an unresolved V gene accounts for under half, and the others remain unexplained. V, J and clone size are taken as reported in that table, and D and trimming were inferred from the DNA itself. The sample table lists roughly 100,000 clones, around 88% of them with a count of one. The ten largest clonotypes hold around 14% of the sample.

During the collection period, no immune events, such as infections, were documented for the healthy donors. Healthy-donor blood repertoires served as a training cohort to calibrate time-dependent variance in a beta-binomial model of T-cell clone differential abundance. The training cohort was composed of around ten healthy donors, 3 female and 7 male. An age range of roughly 25 to 65 years, with an average of roughly 40 years, was recorded for the donors. Whole blood was collected from each healthy donor at three time points spaced approximately 2 weeks apart and obtained from a commercial supplier. Genomic DNA was extracted from unsorted whole blood for immunosequencing. In the case of this clone: This receptor's antigen is unknown. The sample holds no much larger clone one base away, and base qualities are not on file.

Taken from the germline V gene (reference sequence), the CDR1 and CDR2 loops are MNHEY and SMNVEV. V is cut back by 6 bases and J by 4 bases, with 1 base in the junction unmatched. Spanning cysteine to phenylalanine, the CDR3 consists of 14 amino acids. The retained sequence is limited to the CDR3, 42 bases, with the frame set at the first base. The V and J segments used are TRBV27 and TRBJ2-3; 13 bases in the middle match TRBD2. The clonotype originates from a person between 18 and 75 years old in good health. The sample comprised blood. The DNA reads TGTGCCAGCAGACTAGCGGGGGGGGCAGATACGCAGTATTTT. It specifies CASRLAGGADTQYF.